Listed here are 30 T cell receptor beta chains from one sample, sequenced in a study of blood T cell repertoires in COVID-19. Profiled with immunoSEQ multiplex PCR; TCRdb holds only in-frame clones, not every one. The sample has about 300,000 clones, roughly 84% seen once. Input material: peripheral blood. These receptor sequences come from a human donor with COVID-19, enrolled during active disease. The donor label of this sample is uncertain.

The V gene is TRBV4-1, the J gene TRBJ1-2; 9 nucleotides agree with TRBD1. V trimming: 4 bases; J trimming: 4 bases; junction bases outside the gene matches: 7. CDR1 and CDR2 (germline): MGHRA, YSYEKL. The CDR3 contains 15 residues. DNA of the CDR3: TGCGCCAGCAGCCTGGGCACGGGACAGGGCTATGGCTACACCTTC. Its protein is CASSLGTGQGYGYTF.

The chain employs TRBV9 and TRBJ1-2; 8 bases match TRBD1. The germline V gene encodes CDR1 SGDLS and CDR2 YYNGEE. V lost 3 bases and J lost 7; bases outside the gene matches: 8. The CDR3 consists of 14 residues. The CDR3 DNA follows: TGTGCCAGCAGCGCCAGACAGGGGATAATTGGCTACACCTTC. Protein sequence: CASSARQGIIGYTF.

This sequence joins TRBV7-2 and TRBJ2-5, with a possible D match to TRBD2 (5 bases). V gave up 1 base and J gave up 2 bases, with 8 bases separating them. This CDR3 has 14 amino acids. Germline CDR1 reads SGHTA; CDR2 reads FQGNSA. The CDR3 DNA is TGTGCCAGCAGCTTAGATCGCGGGCAAGAGACCCAGTACTTC. Protein product: CASSLDRGQETQYF.

The chain carries TRBV19 and TRBJ1-2; a weak D match, TRBD1 (6 bases). CDR1 is LNHDA and CDR2 is SQIVND in the germline V gene (reference sequence). This CDR3 spans 14 amino acids. V was cut by 3 bases and J by 1 base, with 9 bases left in between. The CDR3 region is CASSMTGYNYGYTF. CDR3 sequence (DNA): TGTGCCAGTAGTATGACAGGATATAACTATGGCTACACCTTC.

The chain couples TRBV7-2 to TRBJ1-2; TRBD1 agrees at 10 bases. CDR1 and CDR2 from the germline V gene are SGHTA and FQGNSA. Unmatched junction bases numbered 3, after V lost 5 bases and J lost 6 bases. The CDR3 is 13 residues long. CDR3 in DNA: TGTGCCAGCAGCACGGGACAGGGGAATGGCTACACCTTC. Its protein is CASSTGQGNGYTF.

The rearrangement links TRBV28 to TRBJ1-1; D is uncertain. The CDR3 covers 15 residues. V lost 0 bases to trimming and J lost 0 bases, with 8 bases between them. Germline lookup yields CDR1 MDHEN and CDR2 SYDVKM. CDR3 in DNA: TGTGCCAGCAGTTTATGGGCGGATCTGAACACTGAAGCTTTCTTT. This translates into CASSLWADLNTEAFF.

The chain is built from TRBV3-1 (or the pseudogene TRBV3-2) and TRBJ2-7; TRBD1 matches at 7 bases. Losses at the gene ends were 5 bases for V and 6 bases for J; bases not matched to a gene: 13. The CDR3 runs to 15 residues. Germline loops: CDR1 LGHDT, CDR2 YNNKEL (reference sequence). Written as DNA, the CDR3 is TGTGCCAGCAGCGGGGCGTCAGGGGGAAGTGGCGAGCAGTACTTC. It encodes CASSGASGGSGEQYF.

This clone was seen only a few times. The chain joins TRBV5-1 to TRBJ1-1; 9 nucleotides match TRBD1. CDR1 SGHRS and CDR2 YFSETQ come from the germline V gene. The V gene end was trimmed by 0 bases and the J gene end by 6 bases; junction bases not matched to a gene: 9. The CDR3 extends over 16 amino acids. CDR3 sequence reads: CASSLGYRGQDAEAFF. CDR3 nucleotide sequence: TGCGCCAGCAGCTTGGGATACAGGGGGCAAGACGCTGAAGCTTTCTTT.

V and J are TRBV11-2 and TRBJ2-7; 9 bases agree with TRBD2. The CDR3 contains 16 residues. Trimming at V came to 5 bases and at J to 10 bases, leaving 18 bases not matched to a gene. Germline lookup yields CDR1 SGHAT and CDR2 FQNNGV. CDR3 in amino acids: CASSPPTPASGNLQYF. The CDR3 region has the DNA TGTGCCAGCAGCCCCCCCACCCCCGCTAGCGGGAATTTACAGTACTTC.

This chain uses TRBV7-9 with TRBJ2-7; possible D gene TRBD1, 6 bases. CDR3 length: 15 residues. Trimming pared 2 bases from V and 1 base from J, leaving 12 bases between. From germline, CDR1 is SEHNR and CDR2 FQNEAQ (reference sequence). CDR3: CASSLIAGVSYEQYF. The CDR3 bases are TGTGCCAGCAGCTTAATCGCAGGGGTTTCCTACGAGCAGTACTTC.

V and J are TRBV19 and TRBJ1-4; no reliable D call. Germline assignment: CDR1 LNHDA and CDR2 SQIVND (reference sequence). Between the trimmed V and J ends, which lost 6 bases and 5 bases, there was a span of 19 bases. CDR3 size: 16 residues. The CDR3 reads CASRALGLEKNEKLFF. Here the CDR3 DNA reads TGTGCCAGTAGGGCCCTCGGACTCGAAAAGAATGAAAAACTGTTTTTT.

This clone was seen a few times. The V and J genes are TRBV29-1 and TRBJ2-7; 7 nucleotides align to TRBD2. V trimming: 0 bases; J trimming: 6 bases; junction bases outside the gene matches: 5. The CDR3 is 13 amino acids. CDR1 and CDR2 (germline): SQVTM, ANQGSEA. CDR3 sequence: CSVEDSGGTEQYF. The CDR3, as DNA: TGCAGCGTTGAAGATTCCGGGGGGACCGAGCAGTACTTC.

This chain joins TRBV19 and TRBJ2-7, with 9 bases identical to TRBD2. With 5 bases clipped from V and 2 bases from J, the junction kept 7 bases outside the gene matches. The CDR3 contains 15 residues. Germline lookup yields CDR1 LNHDA and CDR2 SQIVND (reference sequence). The chain's CDR3 is CASSFIAGATYEQYF. The CDR3 DNA follows: TGTGCCAGTAGTTTCATAGCGGGAGCGACCTACGAGCAGTACTTC.

This chain connects TRBV6-2 or TRBV6-3 to TRBJ1-2, with unresolved D. Germline CDR1 is MNHEY and CDR2 is SVGEGT. Deletions cut 2 bases from V and 2 bases from J, with 15 bases between. This CDR3 is built from 16 residues. CDR3 region: CASSYATGELNYGYTF. CDR3 coding DNA: TGTGCCAGCAGTTACGCCACCGGGGAGCTCAACTATGGCTACACCTTC.

The chain combines TRBV5-4 with TRBJ2-1, with 10 positions matching TRBD2. Germline V gives CDR1 SGHNT, CDR2 YYREEE (reference sequence). Unmatched junction bases numbered 3, after V lost 4 bases and J lost 2 bases. This CDR3 has 15 amino acids. The CDR3 region is CASSDLAGAYNEQFF. The CDR3 DNA reads TGTGCCAGCAGCGACCTAGCGGGGGCCTACAATGAGCAGTTCTTC. Full variable domain (rest looked up from reference TRBV5-4 and TRBJ2-1): ETGVTQSPTHLIKTRGQQVTLRCSSQSGHNTVSWYQQALGQGPQFIFQYYREEENGRGNFPPRFSGLQFPNYSSELNVNALELDDSALYLCASSDLAGAYNEQFFGPGTRLTVL.

V gene TRBV21-1 combines with J gene TRBJ2-1; the listed D gene, TRBD2, was not tested against the DNA. TRBV21-1 is marked as a pseudogene. CDR3 length: 15 residues. For the CDR3, the DNA is TGTGCCAGCAGCAACAAGCGGGACTACTACAATGAGCAGTTCTTC. Protein: CASSNKRDYYNEQFF.

Remarks on this clone: Other DNA sequences within the sample encode an identical CDR3. CDR3 loop: CASSLGRTLSYEQYF. For the CDR3, the DNA is TGTGCCAGCAGCTTAGGACGGACTCTCTCCTACGAGCAGTACTTC. The chain joins TRBV7-8 to TRBJ2-7; a weak D match, TRBD2 (5 bases). The V end lost 1 base, the J end lost 0 bases, and 10 bases lay between the germline ends. The CDR3 totals 15 residues. Germline V CDR1 and CDR2: SGHVS, FQNEAQ. Combining the CDR3 with reference TRBV7-8 and TRBJ2-7 gives the whole variable domain GAGVSQSPRYKVAKRGQDVALRCDPISGHVSLFWYQQALGQGPEFLTYFQNEAQLDKSGLPSDRFFAERPEGSVSTLKIQRTQQEDSAVYLCASSLGRTLSYEQYFGPGTRLTVT.

This sequence joins TRBV19 and TRBJ2-5; 9 bases line up with TRBD1. The trim removed 5 bases at V and 5 bases at J, leaving 9 bases unmatched. The CDR3 is 15 amino acids. CDR1 and CDR2 (germline): LNHDA, SQIVND (reference sequence). The CDR3 sequence is CASSPNRGQMETQYF. DNA for the CDR3: TGTGCCAGTAGTCCCAACAGGGGGCAGATGGAGACCCAGTACTTC.

The J gene is TRBJ1-1, the V gene TRBV18, with 9 bases lining up with TRBD1. Per germline, CDR1 KGHSH and CDR2 LQKENI. The CDR3 has 15 amino acids. V shed 6 bases, J shed 4 bases, and the junction held 9 bases outside the gene matches. DNA of the CDR3: TGTGCCAGCTCCCGGGACAGGGACTCTGGCACTGAAGCTTTCTTT. Translated, it gives CASSRDRDSGTEAFF.

J is TRBJ2-3 and V is TRBV20-1; 9 positions agree with TRBD2. Germline CDR1 and CDR2: DFQATT and SNEGSKA (reference sequence). V was pared by 3 bases and J by 4 bases, with 8 bases of the junction left unmatched. There are 15 residues in the CDR3. The CDR3 reads CSASLGGRAADTQYF. The CDR3 DNA sequence: TGCAGTGCTAGTCTCGGCGGGAGGGCGGCAGATACGCAGTATTTT.

The J gene is TRBJ2-2, the V gene TRBV7-9, with TRBD1 identical over 10 bases. The J segment lost 6 bases and the V segment lost 3 bases, leaving 1 base of the junction unmatched. Germline CDR1 SEHNR, CDR2 FQNEAQ (reference sequence). The CDR3 is 14 amino acids. The CDR3 region has the DNA TGTGCCAGCAGCTTGGACAGGGGGGCCGGGGAGCTGTTTTTT. It is translated as CASSLDRGAGELFF.

The chain joins TRBV3-1 (or the pseudogene TRBV3-2) to TRBJ2-7; 7 bases fit TRBD2. The CDR3 consists of 13 residues. Per the germline V gene, CDR1 is LGHDT and CDR2 is YNNKEL (reference sequence). The V and J ends lost 5 bases and 7 bases, in that order; junction bases with no gene match: 8. This CDR3 reads CASSFVGGREQYF. CDR3 nucleotides: TGTGCCAGCAGCTTTGTGGGAGGGCGGGAGCAGTACTTC.

J is TRBJ1-4 and V is TRBV28; D not certain. V lost 3 bases and J 3 bases, leaving 11 bases between the germline ends. The CDR3 extends over 15 amino acids. The germline V gene has CDR1 MDHEN and CDR2 SYDVKM. In DNA form, the CDR3 reads TGTGCCAGCAGTTTTCCTCGGAGGTCTAATGAAAAACTGTTTTTT. It yields the protein CASSFPRRSNEKLFF.

The CDR3 is CASRDDRGNEKLFF. The CDR3 region has the DNA TGTGCCAGTAGAGATGACAGGGGTAATGAAAAACTGTTTTTT. The genes are TRBV19 and TRBJ1-4; the match to TRBD1 covers 8 bases. V was pared by 6 bases and J by 4 bases, with 4 bases of the junction left unmatched. There are 14 residues in the CDR3. Germline CDR1 reads LNHDA; CDR2 reads SQIVND (reference sequence). The full variable domain, its missing parts supplied by reference TRBV19 and TRBJ1-4, is DGGITQSPKYLFRKEGQNVTLSCEQNLNHDAMYWYRQDPGQGLRLIYYSQIVNDFQKGDIAEGYSVSREKKESFPLTVTSAQKNPTAFYLCASRDDRGNEKLFFGSGTQLSVL.

The chain couples TRBV5-1 to TRBJ1-5; maybe TRBD1 (6 bases). The CDR3 is 15 residues long. In germline, CDR1 is SGHRS, CDR2 YFSETQ. Deletions cut 4 bases from V and 6 bases from J, with 17 bases between. CDR3 DNA sequence: TGCGCCAGCAGCCCCGAGCAGGGGCTAAGTCAGCCCCAGCATTTT. Translating it yields CASSPEQGLSQPQHF.

This chain links TRBV5-1 with TRBJ1-5, with D possibly TRBD1 on 5 matching bases. The CDR3 contains 15 residues. CDR1 and CDR2 (germline): SGHRS, YFSETQ. Trimming shortened V by 0 bases and J by 5 bases, and 12 bases separated the two germline ends. The CDR3 sequence is CASSLAGGAHQPQHF. The CDR3 DNA reads TGCGCCAGCAGCTTGGCCGGAGGGGCCCATCAGCCCCAGCATTTT.

The chain combines TRBV7-2 with TRBJ1-3; 8 positions match TRBD1. Germline CDR1 is SGHTA and CDR2 is FQGNSA. The ends lost 1 base at V and 0 bases at J; junction bases unmatched: 2. The CDR3 runs to 16 residues. The chain's CDR3 is CASSLVGTGSGNTIYF. CDR3 bases: TGTGCCAGCAGCTTAGTTGGGACAGGCTCTGGAAACACCATATATTTT.

This clone has a handful of counts. This chain links TRBV11-2 with TRBJ2-7; 7 positions agree with TRBD2. Germline CDR1 reads SGHAT; CDR2 reads FQNNGV. Trimming at V came to 7 bases and at J to 3 bases, leaving 6 bases not matched to a gene. This CDR3 spans 13 amino acids. The CDR3 loop is CASIPRGSYEQYF. The CDR3 nucleotides read TGTGCCAGCATCCCCCGCGGGAGCTACGAGCAGTACTTC.

This chain links TRBV20-1 with TRBJ2-1; tentative D call: TRBD2 (6 bases). Per the germline V gene, CDR1 is DFQATT and CDR2 is SNEGSKA (reference sequence). This CDR3 spans 15 amino acids. V lost 3 bases, J lost 1 base, and 13 bases lay in between. In DNA, the CDR3 is TGCAGTGCTAGTCCTTCGGAGGGATCCTACAATGAGCAGTTCTTC. Translated: CSASPSEGSYNEQFF.

J is TRBJ1-3 and V is TRBV14; TRBD1 might be the D (5 bases). This CDR3 spans 16 amino acids. Germline V gives CDR1 SGHDN, CDR2 FVKESK. V lost 0 bases and J 1 base, leaving 10 bases between the germline ends. The CDR3 region is CASSQDLPGSGNTIYF. The CDR3 DNA is TGTGCCAGCAGCCAAGATCTCCCAGGGTCTGGAAACACCATATATTTT.